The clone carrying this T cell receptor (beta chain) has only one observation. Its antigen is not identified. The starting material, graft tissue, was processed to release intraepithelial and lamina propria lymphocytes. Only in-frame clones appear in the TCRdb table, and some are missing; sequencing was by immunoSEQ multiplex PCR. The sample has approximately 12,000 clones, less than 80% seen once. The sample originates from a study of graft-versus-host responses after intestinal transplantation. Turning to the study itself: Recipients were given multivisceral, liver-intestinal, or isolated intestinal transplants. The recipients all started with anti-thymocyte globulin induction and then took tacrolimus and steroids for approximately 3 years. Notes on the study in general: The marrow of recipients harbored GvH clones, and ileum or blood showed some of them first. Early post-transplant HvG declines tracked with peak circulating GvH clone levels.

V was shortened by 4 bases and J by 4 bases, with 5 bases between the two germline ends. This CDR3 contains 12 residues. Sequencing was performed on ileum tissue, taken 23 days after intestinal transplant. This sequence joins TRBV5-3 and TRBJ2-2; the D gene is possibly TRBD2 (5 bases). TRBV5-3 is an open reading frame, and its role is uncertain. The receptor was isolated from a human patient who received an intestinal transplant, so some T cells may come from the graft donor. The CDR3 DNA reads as TGTGCCAGAAGCGAGGGCACCGGGGAGCTGTTTTTT. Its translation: CARSEGTGELFF.